This T cell receptor (beta chain) stems from a study of T cell repertoires in cytomegalovirus infection. Study observations and caveats: Carriage of CMV together with the relevant HLA was identifiable through cumulative public TCR beta family frequency. CMV-specific HLA-C-restricted TCR beta clonotypes dominated the ex vivo response.

TCRdb reprocessed the reads via MiXCR and lists one record per CDR3 protein. Of about 230,000 distinct CDR3 sequences detected, about 5.9% appear once; the ten largest clones hold under 7.5%. The germline V gene encodes CDR1 SGHTA and CDR2 FQGNSA. The CDR3 sequence is 17 residues long. Trimming took 2 bases from V and 0 from J; bases not matched to a gene: 5. This clonotype was counted ten times or more. Its matching antigen is unknown. The receptor's source is a human donor in good health (CMV status not recorded). Some clones in this sample may be carry-over from other donors' samples. This sequence joins TRBV7-2 and TRBJ2-4, with 9 bases that match TRBD1. The sample consisted of PBMCs. The DNA for the CDR3 is TGTGCCAGCAGCTTAAGCGGGACAGGGCTAGCCAAAAACATTCAGTACTTC. Protein product: CASSLSGTGLAKNIQYF.